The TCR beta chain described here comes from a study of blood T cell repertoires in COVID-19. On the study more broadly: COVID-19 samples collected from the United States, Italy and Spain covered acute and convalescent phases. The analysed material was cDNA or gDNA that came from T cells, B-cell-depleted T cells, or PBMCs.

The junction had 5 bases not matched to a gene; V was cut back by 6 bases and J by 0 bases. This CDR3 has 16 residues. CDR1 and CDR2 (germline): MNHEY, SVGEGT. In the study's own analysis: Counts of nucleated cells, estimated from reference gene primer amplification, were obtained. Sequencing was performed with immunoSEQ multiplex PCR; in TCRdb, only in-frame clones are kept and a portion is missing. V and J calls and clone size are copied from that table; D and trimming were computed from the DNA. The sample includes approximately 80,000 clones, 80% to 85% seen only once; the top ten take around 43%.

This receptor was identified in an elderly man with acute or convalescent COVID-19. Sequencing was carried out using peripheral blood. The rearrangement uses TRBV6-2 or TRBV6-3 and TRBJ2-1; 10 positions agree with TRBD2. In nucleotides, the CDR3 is TGTGCCAGCAGCCAGCGGGAGGGCAGCTCCTACAATGAGCAGTTCTTC. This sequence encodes CASSQREGSSYNEQFF.